This T cell receptor (beta chain) originates from a study of blood T cell repertoires in COVID-19. Study details: The United States, Italy and Spain provided the acute and convalescent COVID-19 samples.

All enrollees were about 18 to 89 years old and from 24 US areas. No more than 2 weeks before study entry, exposed participants had met a case of COVID-19. Using immunoSEQ multiplex PCR, the repertoire was profiled, and TCRdb retains in-frame clones only, with some absent. Of fewer than 300,000 clones listed, roughly 80% were seen once; the top ten hold approximately 5%. The germline V and J ends were trimmed by 0 bases and 7 bases, with 19 bases remaining between them. Germline loops: CDR1 MNHNY, CDR2 SVGAGI (reference sequence). The length of the CDR3 is 16 residues. The TCR was taken from a man aged 35 to 55 who had been exposed to COVID-19. The rearrangement joins TRBV6-6 to TRBJ2-7; a possible D gene is TRBD1 (6 bases). The sequenced material came from PBMCs or T cells enriched from blood (not recorded which). CDR3 sequence: CASSYSSGQGRPEQYF. The CDR3 nucleotides are TGTGCCAGCAGTTACTCGAGTGGGCAGGGGAGACCAGAGCAGTACTTC.